Presented here are 7 T cell receptor beta chains from one specimen sequenced in a study of blood T cell repertoires in COVID-19. The protocol was immunoSEQ multiplex PCR, while the TCRdb copy is restricted to in-frame clones and leaves out a portion. The data hold roughly 250,000 clones, with approximately 91% observed a single time. The sequencing sample was made of PBMCs or T cells enriched from blood (not recorded which). The receptors were sampled from a woman aged 40 to 50 with acute COVID-19.

This chain joins TRBV15 and TRBJ1-4, with D uncertain. Deletions cut 5 bases from V and 4 bases from J, with 14 bases between. This CDR3 has 15 residues. CDR1 and CDR2 from the germline V gene are LNHNV and YYDKDF (reference sequence). The CDR3 protein is CATSPSTRFNEKLFF. CDR3 nucleotides: TGTGCCACCAGCCCCTCAACCCGGTTTAATGAAAAACTGTTTTTT.

This clone was counted once. The chain couples TRBV5-1 to TRBJ1-4; no reliable D call. V dropped 0 bases and J dropped 0 bases, with 6 bases sitting between them. CDR1 is SGHRS and CDR2 is YFSETQ in the germline V gene. CDR3 length equals 15 residues. CDR3 loop: CASSLDEATNEKLFF. In DNA form, the CDR3 reads TGCGCCAGCAGCTTGGATGAGGCAACTAATGAAAAACTGTTTTTT.

The chain employs TRBV9 and TRBJ2-1; D is possibly TRBD1 (5 bases). Trimming took 0 bases from V and 5 from J, leaving 12 bases between them. This CDR3 region has 15 residues. CDR1 and CDR2 from the germline V gene are SGDLS and YYNGEE. The CDR3: CASSVGAGWNNEQFF. For the CDR3, the DNA is TGTGCCAGCAGCGTAGGGGCAGGGTGGAACAATGAGCAGTTCTTC. The variable domain in full, completed from reference TRBV9 and TRBJ2-1, reads DSGVTQTPKHLITATGQRVTLRCSPRSGDLSVYWYQQSLDQGLQFLIQYYNGEERAKGNILERFSAQQFPDLHSELNLSSLELGDSALYFCASSVGAGWNNEQFFGPGTRLTVL.

This clone was found once. The rearrangement uses TRBV27 and TRBJ1-2; tentative D call: TRBD1 (6 bases). Trimming stripped 5 bases from V and 4 bases from J, with 14 bases between. Germline CDR1 is MNHEY and CDR2 is SMNVEV (reference sequence). CDR3 length equals 14 residues. The CDR3 spells CASSRDTSGYGYTF. The CDR3 nucleotides are TGTGCCAGCAGTAGGGACACCTCCGGCTATGGCTACACCTTC.

This clone was seen only once. The rearrangement links TRBV5-6 to TRBJ1-2; 9 nucleotides match TRBD1. The V and J ends lost 5 bases and 6 bases, in that order; junction bases with no gene match: 8. Germline V CDR1 and CDR2: SGHDT, YYEEEE. The CDR3 covers 14 residues. CDR3 sequence reads: CASRRSGTGNGYTF. Here the CDR3 DNA reads TGTGCCAGCAGACGGTCCGGGACAGGGAATGGCTACACCTTC.

The rearrangement joins TRBV20-1 to TRBJ2-7; the match to TRBD1 covers 10 bases. The CDR3 spans 12 residues. Trimming at V came to 4 bases and at J to 6 bases, leaving 3 bases not matched to a gene. Per germline, CDR1 DFQATT and CDR2 SNEGSKA (reference sequence). The CDR3 loop reads CSANDRGREQYF. The CDR3 nucleotides read TGCAGTGCTAATGACAGGGGGCGCGAGCAGTACTTC.

The chain recombines TRBV12-3 or TRBV12-4 with TRBJ1-2; unclear D gene. CDR3 length: 11 residues. V was cut by 7 bases and J by 4 bases, with 7 bases left in between. The CDR3: CASNGGYGYTF. CDR3 bases: TGTGCCAGCAATGGAGGCTATGGCTACACCTTC.